The 21 T cell receptor beta chains below all came from one sample that was sequenced in a study of CD4 T cells in relation to SARS-CoV-2 and coronaviruses. TCRdb keeps only in-frame clones here, not all; method: immunoSEQ multiplex PCR. In the table there are about 59,000 clones, 86% of which are singletons. CD4+ T cells from unexposed donors were obtained before the COVID-19 pandemic (2011-2018). The sequenced sample consisted of memory CD4+ T cells from PBMCs. All receptors derive from a human donor in good health.

This chain joins TRBV11-2 and TRBJ2-7; D perhaps matches TRBD2 (6 bases). The CDR3 length is 13 residues. Germline V gene lookup returns CDR1 SGHAT and CDR2 FQNNGV. V lost 2 bases and J 6 bases, leaving 11 bases between the germline ends. DNA for the CDR3: TGTGCCAGCAGCTTACGCCCCGGGGGCGAGCAGTACTTC. This encodes CASSLRPGGEQYF.

A single count supports this clone. This chain uses TRBV9 with TRBJ2-7, with D perhaps matching TRBD2 (6 bases). Germline assignment: CDR1 SGDLS and CDR2 YYNGEE. V lost 1 base and J 2 bases, leaving 13 bases between the germline ends. CDR3 length: 15 amino acids. Written as DNA, the CDR3 is TGTGCCAGCAGCGTACAGGGAGGTGGGGCCTACGAGCAGTACTTC. Its translation is CASSVQGGGAYEQYF.

This chain joins TRBV18 and TRBJ2-2; 7 bases are shared with TRBD1. V shed 0 bases, J shed 0 bases, and the junction held 1 base outside the gene matches. CDR3 length: 16 residues. The germline CDR1 and CDR2 sequences are KGHSH and LQKENI. The CDR3 region is CASSPPTGTNTGELFF. The CDR3 nucleotides read TGTGCCAGCTCACCACCGACAGGGACGAACACCGGGGAGCTGTTTTTT.

The chain carries TRBV10-3 and TRBJ1-2; D gene ambiguous. Germline CDR1 reads ENHRY; CDR2 reads SYGVKD. This CDR3 contains 15 residues. With 0 bases removed from V and 0 bases from J, the gap between germline ends came to 8 bases. The CDR3 region is CAISESGPTNYGYTF. CDR3 nucleotide sequence: TGTGCCATCAGTGAGTCAGGGCCAACTAACTATGGCTACACCTTC.

The chain uses TRBV4-1 and TRBJ2-1; unclear D gene. The CDR3 covers 17 residues. The germline gives CDR1 MGHRA, CDR2 YSYEKL. Trimming removed 1 base from V and 1 base from J, with 14 bases in between. CDR3 loop: CASSQGVLARSYNEQFF. The CDR3 DNA reads as TGCGCCAGCAGCCAAGGTGTGCTGGCGAGGTCCTACAATGAGCAGTTCTTC.

The chain couples TRBV6-5 to TRBJ2-7; D not resolved. Trimming took off 2 bases at V and 5 bases at J, with 10 bases between the two ends. Germline V CDR1 and CDR2: MNHEY, SVGAGI. The CDR3 totals 13 residues. This CDR3 is CASSYPGGNEQYF. As DNA, the CDR3 is TGTGCCAGCAGTTACCCGGGTGGCAACGAGCAGTACTTC.

The chain is built from TRBV6-2 or TRBV6-3 and TRBJ2-1; 10 bases align to TRBD2. CDR3 length: 15 residues. The germline gives CDR1 MNHEY, CDR2 SVGEGT. V was clipped by 5 bases and J by 1 base; unmatched bases: 2. The CDR3 DNA reads as TGTGCCAGCAGTCTAGCGGGGGCTTCCTACAATGAGCAGTTCTTC. Protein: CASSLAGASYNEQFF.

This chain uses TRBV28 with TRBJ2-3; no clear D. The germline CDR1 and CDR2 sequences are MDHEN and SYDVKM. Trimming removed 7 bases at V and 4 bases at J, with 12 bases between. This CDR3 spans 13 amino acids. CDR3 region: CASTTPAADTQYF. The CDR3 bases are TGTGCCAGCACCACACCGGCGGCAGATACGCAGTATTTT.

The chain links TRBV9 to TRBJ1-2, with 10 bases matching TRBD1. Germline lookup yields CDR1 SGDLS and CDR2 YYNGEE. This CDR3 is built from 15 residues. Trimming removed 4 bases from V and 7 bases from J; junction bases left unmatched: 10. The CDR3 coding sequence is TGTGCCAGCAGCACCCCCGGGACAGGGGTTTCTGGCTACACCTTC. It translates to CASSTPGTGVSGYTF.

V and J are TRBV18 and TRBJ2-5; possible D gene TRBD2, 5 bases. The V end lost 5 bases, the J end lost 5 bases, and 12 bases lay between the germline ends. Germline CDR1 is KGHSH and CDR2 is LQKENI. This CDR3 is 13 amino acids long. The CDR3 region has the DNA TGTGCCAGCTCAGGAGGTATGGATGAGACCCAGTACTTC. It codes for CASSGGMDETQYF.

The chain couples TRBV3-1 (or the pseudogene TRBV3-2) to TRBJ1-3; TRBD1 might be the D (6 bases). Per the germline V gene, CDR1 is LGHDT and CDR2 is YNNKEL (reference sequence). CDR3 length equals 14 residues. Trimming shortened V by 3 bases and J by 2 bases, and 8 bases separated the two germline ends. DNA for the CDR3: TGTGCCAGCAGCCAGGGGGCGGCTGGAAACACCATATATTTT. This codes for CASSQGAAGNTIYF.

The chain recombines TRBV20-1 with TRBJ1-1; D gene uncertain. V lost 3 bases to trimming and J lost 8 bases, with 16 bases between them. Germline lookup yields CDR1 DFQATT and CDR2 SNEGSKA (reference sequence). The CDR3 has 13 residues. The CDR3 loop is CSASISGSSEAFF. The CDR3 DNA reads TGCAGTGCTAGTATCAGCGGGTCGTCGGAAGCTTTCTTT.

This sequence joins TRBV11-3 and TRBJ2-1; the match to TRBD2 covers 13 bases. CDR1 is SGHNT, CDR2 YENEEA, per germline. The V segment lost 5 bases and the J segment 7 bases; nucleotides outside the gene matches: 5. The CDR3 is 15 amino acids. CDR3 protein: CASSRTSGSGNEQFF. CDR3 coding DNA: TGTGCCAGCAGCCGGACTAGCGGGAGTGGTAATGAGCAGTTCTTC.

This CDR3 is CASSPWGTSGSGDTQYF. CDR3 coding DNA: TGTGCCAGCAGCCCTTGGGGGACTAGCGGGAGTGGAGATACGCAGTATTTT. V usage is TRBV3-1 (or the pseudogene TRBV3-2) and J usage is TRBJ2-3; 14 bases map to TRBD2. Trimming took 4 bases from V and 5 from J; bases not matched to a gene: 8. CDR1 is LGHDT, CDR2 YNNKEL, per germline (reference sequence). The CDR3 sequence is 17 residues long.

This clone has just a few counts. The J gene is TRBJ2-5, the V gene TRBV4-1; D gene unclear. Looked up from germline, CDR1 is MGHRA and CDR2 is YSYEKL. Trimming shortened V by 0 bases and J by 7 bases, and 12 bases separated the two germline ends. There are 14 residues in the CDR3. DNA for the CDR3: TGCGCCAGCAGCCAAGACGGTACCCCCGGGACCCAGTACTTC. As protein: CASSQDGTPGTQYF.

The chain is built from TRBV27 and TRBJ2-1, with D uncertain. The CDR3 has 14 amino acids. Germline V gene sequence: CDR1 MNHEY, CDR2 SMNVEV (reference sequence). The germline V and J ends were trimmed by 2 bases and 8 bases, with 13 bases remaining between them. CDR3 in DNA: TGTGCCAGCAGTTTAGCTCGTGTTTGGGATGAGCAGTTCTTC. The encoded protein is CASSLARVWDEQFF.

The rearrangement links TRBV6-1 to TRBJ1-2; D might be TRBD1 (6 bases). Germline CDR1 is MNHNS and CDR2 is SASEGT. This CDR3 is built from 14 residues. The V and J ends lost 3 bases and 9 bases respectively, with 17 bases between them. CDR3 nucleotides: TGTGCCAGCAGTGAGTCCGCTTACAGGGCCAGCTACACCTTC. It specifies CASSESAYRASYTF.

The rearrangement uses TRBV5-5 and TRBJ1-4; possibly TRBD1 for D (5 bases). CDR3 length equals 16 residues. Per germline, CDR1 SGHKS and CDR2 YYEKEE (reference sequence). Trimming left V 1 base short and J 4 bases short, with 14 bases between. CDR3 amino acids: CASSLRAGLDNEKLFF. Written as DNA, the CDR3 is TGTGCCAGCAGCTTGCGGGCGGGACTTGATAATGAAAAACTGTTTTTT.

V and J are TRBV7-2 and TRBJ1-4; TRBD1 aligns across 10 bases. J lost 7 bases, V lost 5 bases, and 4 bases had no gene match. The germline gives CDR1 SGHTA, CDR2 FQGNSA. There are 14 residues in the CDR3. The CDR3 sequence: CASSQDRGSEKLFF. The CDR3, as DNA: TGTGCCAGCAGCCAGGACAGGGGGAGTGAAAAACTGTTTTTT. Together with reference TRBV7-2 and TRBJ1-4, the CDR3 gives the full variable domain: GAGVSQSPSNKVTEKGKDVELRCDPISGHTALYWYRQSLGQGLEFLIYFQGNSAPDKSGLPSDRFSAERTGGSVSTLTIQRTQQEDSAVYLCASSQDRGSEKLFFGSGTQLSVL.

V gene TRBV13 combines with J gene TRBJ1-1; D might be TRBD1 (5 bases). The CDR3 sequence is 12 residues long. Germline CDR1 is PRHDT and CDR2 is FYEKMQ (reference sequence). Trimming pared 1 base from V and 6 bases from J, leaving 6 bases between. CDR3 in DNA: TGTGCCAGCAGCTTAGCGGGGGCTGAAGCTTTCTTT. Protein sequence: CASSLAGAEAFF.

The gene calls are TRBV12-3 or TRBV12-4 and TRBJ1-1; D unresolved. The CDR3 length is 13 residues. Trimming took off 6 bases at V and 1 base at J, with 9 bases between the two ends. The CDR3 coding sequence is TGTGCCAGCAGACCTACAAAGAACACTGAAGCTTTCTTT. It translates to CASRPTKNTEAFF.